The 32 T cell receptor beta chains in this list originate from one sample, sequenced in a study of response to subunit inactivated influenza vaccine. From the RT-PCR reads, TCRdb called clonotypes with MiXCR, one entry per CDR3 protein. Of 600,000 to 850,000 distinct CDR3 sequences in the sample, 14% were seen once. The sample here was PBMCs from blood, taken approximately 15 days before vaccination. These receptors were obtained from a man aged 50-60 years who received an inactivated influenza vaccine.

The chain couples TRBV5-1 to TRBJ2-7; D is tentatively TRBD1 or TRBD2 (5 bases each). The CDR3 covers 15 residues. V lost 0 bases and J lost 2, with 12 bases in between. From germline, CDR1 is SGHRS and CDR2 YFSETQ. For the CDR3, the DNA is TGCGCCAGCAGCTTGGCTAGAGGGACCACCTACGAGCAGTACTTC. Its protein product is CASSLARGTTYEQYF.

This clonotype was picked up a small number of times. This sequence joins TRBV29-1 and TRBJ2-1; D ambiguous. The germline gives CDR1 SQVTM, CDR2 ANQGSEA. This CDR3 is built from 14 residues. Trimming removed 8 bases from V and 7 bases from J, with 21 bases in between. The CDR3 sequence is CSLNSRTDPNEQFF. CDR3 in DNA: TGCAGCCTGAACTCTCGGACGGACCCTAATGAGCAGTTCTTC.

The gene calls are TRBV14 and TRBJ2-5; the D gene is possibly TRBD1 (6 bases). V lost 3 bases, J lost 4 bases, and 15 bases lay in between. Germline CDR1 SGHDN, CDR2 FVKESK. This CDR3 contains 15 residues. CDR3 region: CASSQLGAQGETQYF. The DNA for the CDR3 is TGTGCCAGCAGCCAGTTGGGGGCCCAGGGAGAGACCCAGTACTTC.

This clonotype was detected a few times. This chain uses TRBV18 with TRBJ2-5; D remains ambiguous. V lost 0 bases to trimming and J lost 1 base, with 6 bases between them. CDR1 KGHSH and CDR2 LQKENI come from the germline V gene. This CDR3 is built from 14 residues. CDR3 amino acids: CASSPPLSQETQYF. Written as DNA, the CDR3 is TGTGCCAGCTCACCACCCCTCAGCCAAGAGACCCAGTACTTC. The entire variable domain, with the rest obtained from reference TRBV18 and TRBJ2-5, is as follows: NAGVMQNPRHLVRRRGQEARLRCSPMKGHSHVYWYRQLPEEGLKFMVYLQKENIIDESGMPKERFSAEFPKEGPSILRIQQVVRGDSAAYFCASSPPLSQETQYFGPGTRLLVL.

This clonotype was seen a few times. V and J are TRBV27 and TRBJ2-7; a possible D gene is TRBD1 (5 bases). Trimming removed 5 bases at V and 3 bases at J, with 23 bases between. The CDR3 is 17 residues long. The germline V gene encodes CDR1 MNHEY and CDR2 SMNVEV (reference sequence). The DNA of the CDR3 is TGTGCCAGCAGTCCGATAACAACAGTAGGGGTGGGCTACGAGCAGTACTTC. Residues: CASSPITTVGVGYEQYF.

In this sample, this clonotype turned up a few times. The rearrangement joins TRBV29-1 to TRBJ2-3, with TRBD2 matching 14 bases. Germline-derived CDR1 and CDR2 are SQVTM and ANQGSEA. V was pared by 4 bases and J by 1 base, with 7 bases of the junction left unmatched. This CDR3 has 17 amino acids. The CDR3 sequence is CSVGGLAGGGRTDTQYF. DNA of the CDR3: TGCAGCGTTGGAGGACTAGCGGGAGGAGGACGCACAGATACGCAGTATTTT.

The sample holds a few counts of this clonotype. The chain carries TRBV12-3 or TRBV12-4 and TRBJ1-3; D call uncertain. This CDR3 has 14 residues. The V end was cut by 5 bases, the J end by 0 bases, with 8 bases between. CDR3 nucleotides: TGTGCCAGCAGTCAAGAATTCTCTGGAAACACCATATATTTT. Its translation: CASSQEFSGNTIYF.

This chain joins TRBV20-1 and TRBJ2-7; 11 bases match TRBD1. The germline V gene encodes CDR1 DFQATT and CDR2 SNEGSKA (reference sequence). The CDR3 length is 13 residues. The J segment lost 2 bases and the V segment lost 6 bases, leaving 3 bases of the junction unmatched. CDR3 DNA: TGCAGTGCCACGGACAGGGGGCCCTACGAGCAGTACTTC. It translates to CSATDRGPYEQYF.

A few counts support this clonotype. The genes are TRBV20-1 and TRBJ1-2; a possible D gene is TRBD1 (5 bases). Germline-derived CDR1 and CDR2 are DFQATT and SNEGSKA (reference sequence). CDR3 size: 14 residues. Trimming pared 0 bases from V and 2 bases from J, leaving 10 bases between. CDR3 nucleotide sequence: TGCAGTGCTAGAGAGGGGGGGACCAACTATGGCTACACCTTC. Protein: CSAREGGTNYGYTF.

In this sample, this clonotype turned up many times. The V gene is TRBV28, the J gene TRBJ1-2; a possible D gene is TRBD1 (5 bases). The V and J ends lost 4 bases and 1 base respectively, with 10 bases between them. Germline CDR1 and CDR2: MDHEN and SYDVKM. CDR3 length: 14 amino acids. CDR3 protein: CASSWGIFNYGYTF. CDR3 nucleotides: TGTGCCAGCAGTTGGGGGATCTTTAACTATGGCTACACCTTC.

This clonotype has a count of ten or more. This chain uses TRBV4-3 with TRBJ2-1; D is unresolved. The CDR3 loop spans 13 amino acids. The V gene's germline CDR1 is LGHNA and CDR2 YSLEER. V was cut by 0 bases and J by 8 bases, with 8 bases left in between. DNA of the CDR3: TGCGCCAGCAGCCAAGAAAGACCCGATGAGCAGTTCTTC. It encodes CASSQERPDEQFF.

The V call is TRBV27, the J call TRBJ2-1; 13 bases fit TRBD2. With 4 bases clipped from V and 9 bases from J, the junction kept 12 bases outside the gene matches. This CDR3 is 17 amino acids long. Germline V lookup: CDR1 MNHEY, CDR2 SMNVEV (reference sequence). CDR3: CASSSALTSGGPGEQFF. In DNA form, the CDR3 reads TGTGCCAGCAGTTCTGCACTGACTAGCGGGGGGCCGGGTGAGCAGTTCTTC.

The chain joins TRBV30 to TRBJ2-1; no definite D call. V lost 2 bases and J 10 bases, leaving 15 bases between the germline ends. Per the germline V gene, CDR1 is GTSNPN and CDR2 is SVGIG (reference sequence). The CDR3 has 13 residues. CDR3 DNA: TGTGCCTGGAGTATCGGTTATTACACGGAGCAGTTCTTC. Its protein is CAWSIGYYTEQFF.

This clonotype was detected only a few times. The rearrangement uses TRBV28 and TRBJ2-3; TRBD1 matches at 7 bases. The CDR3 consists of 13 residues. After removal of 8 bases from V and 1 base from J, the junction contained 3 bases not matched to a gene. Per germline, CDR1 MDHEN and CDR2 SYDVKM. The CDR3 sequence: CASWDSRTDTQYF. The CDR3 bases are TGTGCCAGCTGGGACAGCCGCACAGATACGCAGTATTTT.

The chain employs TRBV19 and TRBJ2-4, with a tentative D call TRBD1 (5 bases). Trimming stripped 5 bases from V and 1 base from J, with 15 bases between. Looked up from germline, CDR1 is LNHDA and CDR2 is SQIVND (reference sequence). This CDR3 is 16 amino acids long. The CDR3 region has the DNA TGTGCCAGTAGTCCGCAAGGGGTGCGGGCCAAAAACATTCAGTACTTC. Its translation is CASSPQGVRAKNIQYF.

At least ten counts were recorded for this clonotype. The chain joins TRBV5-6 to TRBJ1-5; D possibly corresponds to TRBD1 (6 bases). The CDR3 covers 16 residues. CDR1 and CDR2 (germline): SGHDT, YYEEEE. Deletions cut 0 bases from V and 1 base from J, with 11 bases between. CDR3 sequence (DNA): TGTGCCAGCAGCTTGGCCGGCAGGGGAAGCAATCAGCCCCAGCATTTT. Translation: CASSLAGRGSNQPQHF.

This clonotype was seen a handful of times. The genes are TRBV10-2 and TRBJ1-3; no clear D gene. Germline CDR1 and CDR2: WSHSY and SAAADI. V was shortened by 3 bases and J by 5 bases, with 8 bases between the two germline ends. The CDR3 sequence is 13 residues long. The CDR3 reads CASSDDGRNTIYF. CDR3 DNA sequence: TGCGCCAGCAGTGACGATGGTCGAAACACCATATATTTT.

This clonotype was recorded a few times. This sequence joins TRBV28 and TRBJ1-5, with D maybe TRBD1 (5 bases). The CDR3 length is 12 residues. Per germline, CDR1 MDHEN and CDR2 SYDVKM. V lost 5 bases, J lost 9 bases, and 11 bases lay in between. This CDR3 reads CASSPGTSPQHF. CDR3 DNA: TGTGCCAGCAGTCCCGGGACCTCGCCCCAGCATTTT.

This chain links TRBV27 with TRBJ2-2, with D tentatively TRBD2 (6 bases). The CDR3 extends over 16 amino acids. The germline V gene has CDR1 MNHEY and CDR2 SMNVEV (reference sequence). The ends were cut back, 3 bases at V and 7 bases at J, with 18 bases in the middle. The CDR3 bases are TGTGCCAGCAGTTTCCTGGCGGGAAATCTTTACGGGGAGCTGTTTTTT. Translating gives CASSFLAGNLYGELFF.

The V and J genes are TRBV4-3 and TRBJ2-3; tentatively, D is TRBD1 (5 bases). Per germline, CDR1 LGHNA and CDR2 YSLEER. This CDR3 is built from 16 residues. Between the trimmed V and J ends, which lost 0 bases and 3 bases, there was a span of 13 bases. This CDR3 reads CASSQDWWKGTDTQYF. The CDR3 DNA follows: TGCGCCAGCAGCCAAGATTGGTGGAAGGGGACAGATACGCAGTATTTT.

The CDR3 loop reads CASSPNDQETQYF. CDR3 DNA sequence: TGTGCCAGCTCACCTAACGACCAAGAGACCCAGTACTTC. V gene TRBV18 combines with J gene TRBJ2-5; D uncertain. Germline V gene lookup returns CDR1 KGHSH and CDR2 LQKENI. The CDR3 contains 13 residues. V lost 3 bases and J 0 bases, leaving 5 bases between the germline ends.

The chain links TRBV15 to TRBJ2-7, with D possibly being TRBD2 (6 bases). Trimming left V 5 bases short and J 0 bases short, with 14 bases between. The CDR3 length is 15 residues. Per germline, CDR1 LNHNV and CDR2 YYDKDF (reference sequence). CDR3 protein: CATSGGSGNSYEQYF. For the CDR3, the DNA is TGTGCCACCAGCGGGGGTAGCGGAAACTCCTACGAGCAGTACTTC.

V and J are TRBV20-1 and TRBJ2-3, with D perhaps given as TRBD1 or TRBD2 (5 bases each). The V gene lost 3 bases and the J gene lost 2 bases, with 9 bases spanning the gap. The CDR3 length is 13 residues. CDR1 and CDR2 from the germline V gene are DFQATT and SNEGSKA (reference sequence). The CDR3 loop reads CSASDGTTDTQYF. CDR3 in DNA: TGCAGTGCTAGTGACGGGACCACAGATACGCAGTATTTT.

This clonotype has more than one count but fewer than ten. The chain carries TRBV7-2 and TRBJ2-1; 12 nucleotides align to TRBD2. CDR3 length equals 15 residues. Looked up from germline, CDR1 is SGHTA and CDR2 is FQGNSA. J gave up 9 bases and V 1 base, and 4 bases lay outside the gene matches. The CDR3 protein is CASSLVGLAGSEQFF. The CDR3 bases are TGTGCCAGCAGCTTAGTTGGACTAGCGGGAAGTGAGCAGTTCTTC.

This clonotype was detected ten times or more. The chain recombines TRBV7-9 with TRBJ2-7; D not certain. This CDR3 has 15 amino acids. With 5 bases removed from V and 5 bases from J, the gap between germline ends came to 19 bases. The germline V gene has CDR1 SEHNR and CDR2 FQNEAQ (reference sequence). The CDR3 DNA reads as TGTGCCAGCAGCAGTCCTTCCGGGCGCCGCCACGAGCAGTACTTC. Amino acids: CASSSPSGRRHEQYF.

This clonotype has only a few counts. V is TRBV15 and J is TRBJ1-1, with no clear D. Looked up from germline, CDR1 is LNHNV and CDR2 is YYDKDF (reference sequence). V lost 1 base and J 4 bases, leaving 16 bases between the germline ends. The CDR3 has 16 residues. The CDR3 region is CATSRGVTVRGTEAFF. Here the CDR3 DNA reads TGTGCCACCAGCAGAGGGGTGACCGTTCGGGGCACTGAAGCTTTCTTT.

Remarks on this clonotype: A junction end diverges from the germline sequence, so it may reflect a read error. The chain combines TRBV2 with TRBJ2-1, with 7 bases lining up with TRBD2. CDR1 and CDR2 from the germline V gene are SNHLY and FYNNEI. The CDR3 contains 14 residues. Here the CDR3 reads CASSPALARTLPIF. The CDR3 region has the DNA TGTGCCAGCTCCCCGGCACTAGCGCGGACCTTACCGATCTTC.

The sample holds many counts of this clonotype. The rearrangement links TRBV29-1 to TRBJ2-1, with a weak D call TRBD1 (5 bases). The ends were cut back, 5 bases at V and 3 bases at J, with 8 bases in the middle. CDR3 size: 12 residues. The germline V gene encodes CDR1 SQVTM and CDR2 ANQGSEA. The CDR3 region is CSVYRYYNEQFF. As DNA, the CDR3 is TGCAGCGTTTACAGGTACTACAATGAGCAGTTCTTC.

To note about this clonotype: The conserved phenylalanine or tryptophan normally closing the CDR3 is absent here, so this likely arose from a read error. It is unclear where the CDR3 begins or ends on the DNA, so no DNA is shown, and the CDR3 is as TCRdb lists it. The chain carries TRBV28 and TRBJ2-7; the table's D call TRBD1 went unverified against the DNA. The CDR3 length is 13 residues, termini included. CDR1 and CDR2 (germline): MDHEN, SYDVKM. CDR3 residues: CASSSTDRGPQAL.

This clonotype was seen more than once but under ten times. This chain uses TRBV4-3 with TRBJ2-7; tentatively, D is TRBD1 (6 bases). Trimming stripped 0 bases from V and 7 bases from J, with 16 bases between. This CDR3 comprises 15 residues. Germline values: CDR1 LGHNA, CDR2 YSLEER. The CDR3 region has the DNA TGCGCCAGCAGCCAAGACCGACTACAGGGTTGGGAGCAGTACTTC. Protein product: CASSQDRLQGWEQYF.

V gene TRBV6-5 combines with J gene TRBJ1-4; the D is unclear. The CDR3 length is 14 residues. With 0 bases removed from V and 4 bases from J, the gap between germline ends came to 6 bases. CDR1 is MNHEY and CDR2 is SVGAGI in the germline V gene. Here the CDR3 DNA reads TGTGCCAGCAGTTACTCGATTGTTAATGAAAAACTGTTTTTT. Translating gives CASSYSIVNEKLFF.

This clonotype was detected a few times. The chain uses TRBV6-2 or TRBV6-3 and TRBJ1-1; TRBD1 aligns across 11 bases. The CDR3 contains 15 residues. CDR1 and CDR2 from the germline V gene are MNHEY and SVGEGT. With 6 bases clipped from V and 5 bases from J, the junction kept 8 bases outside the gene matches. The CDR3 nucleotides read TGTGCCAGCAGACGAGCCGGGACAGGGGGGACTGAAGCTTTCTTT. This sequence encodes CASRRAGTGGTEAFF.